The 32 T cell receptor beta chains below all came from one sample that was sequenced in a study of neoadjuvant anti-PD-1 for oral cavity cancer listed by TCRdb under 2021. Libraries were built with the immunoSEQ multiplex PCR assay. TCRdb took this table from immuneACCESS and kept in-frame rearrangements with V and J called. Such tables lack part of the clones; where checked against another copy, unresolved V genes explain under half of the gap, and the rest is unexplained. The sample records 15,000 to 20,000 clones, over 65% of which are singletons. In total, the top ten clones hold approximately 2.8% of the sample. In the paper's terms, the time point label means: before neoadjuvant nivolumab. The material sequenced was PBMCs, taken before nivolumab (anti-PD-1) treatment. The receptors stem from a person aged 35-79 years with oral cavity squamous cell carcinoma.

The chain combines TRBV6-5 with TRBJ1-2; TRBD1 aligns across 7 bases. Germline trimming cut 10 bases from V and 3 bases from J; bases unmatched to any gene: 8. CDR1 and CDR2 from the germline V gene are MNHEY and SVGAGI. The CDR3 consists of 13 residues. CDR3 bases: TGTGCCACCTCCAACAGGGGCGACTATGGCTACACCTTC. It yields the protein CATSNRGDYGYTF.

This clone has more than one count but fewer than ten. This chain connects TRBV4-2 to TRBJ2-3, with 9 positions matching TRBD1. Germline V gene sequence: CDR1 LGHNA, CDR2 YNFKEQ. CDR3 length equals 16 residues. Trimming removed 0 bases from V and 3 bases from J; junction bases left unmatched: 4. Here the CDR3 reads CASSQDLGTGTDTQYF. Here the CDR3 DNA reads TGTGCCAGCAGCCAAGATCTGGGGACAGGGACAGATACGCAGTATTTT.

A single count supports this clone. V and J are TRBV6-1 and TRBJ2-1, with 12 bases fitting TRBD2. The CDR3 totals 17 residues. Trimming cost V 2 bases and J 2 bases; bases outside gene matches: 4. The germline V gene encodes CDR1 MNHNS and CDR2 SASEGT. DNA of the CDR3: TGTGCCAGCAGTGAAACACTAGCGGGAGGAGCCTACAATGAGCAGTTCTTC. Translated: CASSETLAGGAYNEQFF.

This rearrangement joins TRBV2 to TRBJ2-2; 9 bases line up with TRBD2. Trimming took 2 bases from V and 8 from J; bases not matched to a gene: 6. This CDR3 contains 15 residues. CDR1 is SNHLY, CDR2 FYNNEI, per germline. CDR3 sequence: CASSERLAGPGELFF. CDR3 sequence (DNA): TGTGCCAGCAGTGAACGGCTAGCGGGGCCAGGGGAGCTGTTTTTT. Combining the CDR3 with reference TRBV2 and TRBJ2-2 gives the whole variable domain EPEVTQTPSHQVTQMGQEVILRCVPISNHLYFYWYRQILGQKVEFLVSFYNNEISEKSEIFDDQFSVERPDGSNFTLKIRSTKLEDSAMYFCASSERLAGPGELFFGEGSRLTVL.

J is TRBJ1-2 and V is TRBV9, with a possible D match to TRBD1 (5 bases). CDR1 and CDR2 (germline): SGDLS, YYNGEE. The CDR3 totals 14 residues. The V end was cut by 4 bases, the J end by 8 bases, with 18 bases between. DNA for the CDR3: TGTGCCAGCAGCCCGCGGGACGGCAACTGGGGCTACACCTTC. Its protein product is CASSPRDGNWGYTF.

The gene calls are TRBV6-5 and TRBJ2-7; weak D call: TRBD1 (6 bases). Trimming cost V 2 bases and J 3 bases, with 8 bases left between them. In germline, CDR1 is MNHEY, CDR2 SVGAGI. CDR3 length: 13 amino acids. CDR3 in amino acids: CASSYGQFYEQYF. Here the CDR3 DNA reads TGTGCCAGCAGTTACGGACAGTTCTACGAGCAGTACTTC.

The V call is TRBV29-1, the J call TRBJ2-5; 7 bases line up with TRBD2. Germline V gene lookup returns CDR1 SQVTM and CDR2 ANQGSEA. This CDR3 contains 15 residues. J gave up 2 bases and V 3 bases, and 9 bases lay outside the gene matches. The CDR3 bases are TGCAGCGTTGATAGATTAGCGGGCCTACAAGAGACCCAGTACTTC. Amino acids: CSVDRLAGLQETQYF.

The chain joins TRBV11-2 to TRBJ2-7; 10 bases are shared with TRBD1. The CDR3 runs to 15 residues. V gave up 5 bases and J gave up 2 bases; unmatched junction bases: 6. Germline values: CDR1 SGHAT, CDR2 FQNNGV. CDR3 in amino acids: CASSLGQGQTYEQYF. The CDR3 DNA is TGTGCCAGCAGCCTGGGACAGGGGCAAACCTACGAGCAGTACTTC.

The chain employs TRBV5-4 and TRBJ2-4; no firm D call. V was clipped by 3 bases and J by 5 bases, with 9 bases between them. Germline values: CDR1 SGHNT, CDR2 YYREEE (reference sequence). This CDR3 spans 13 amino acids. CDR3 sequence reads: CASSSGWENIQYF. The CDR3 nucleotides are TGTGCCAGCAGCTCCGGGTGGGAAAACATTCAGTACTTC.

This clone occurred a few times. The chain joins TRBV10-3 to TRBJ1-2; 7 nucleotides agree with TRBD1. After removal of 4 bases from V and 1 base from J, the junction contained 3 bases not matched to a gene. This CDR3 has 14 amino acids. Germline CDR1 is ENHRY and CDR2 is SYGVKD. The CDR3 nucleotides read TGTGCCATCAGTGCGGACAGGCTTAACTATGGCTACACCTTC. Its protein product is CAISADRLNYGYTF.

The chain recombines TRBV6-1 with TRBJ2-7; TRBD1 agrees at 7 bases. Germline V gene lookup returns CDR1 MNHNS and CDR2 SASEGT. V dropped 10 bases and J dropped 4; count of bases not matched to a gene: 13. CDR3 length equals 14 residues. Here the CDR3 reads CATQLHGTDYEQYF. CDR3 DNA: TGTGCCACCCAACTCCACGGGACAGATTACGAGCAGTACTTC.

The V call is TRBV10-3, the J call TRBJ2-1; the D is unclear. Germline CDR1 and CDR2: ENHRY and SYGVKD. The CDR3 length is 16 residues. V lost 2 bases, J lost 0 bases, and 11 bases lay in between. The CDR3 bases are TGTGCCATCAGTGAGCGGCAACTTAGCTCCTACAATGAGCAGTTCTTC. Amino acid sequence: CAISERQLSSYNEQFF.

V is TRBV28 and J is TRBJ1-5; D is perhaps TRBD1 (6 bases). The CDR3 consists of 12 residues. From germline, CDR1 is MDHEN and CDR2 SYDVKM. The V end was cut by 8 bases, the J end by 4 bases, with 9 bases between. CDR3 sequence reads: CASWQGNQPQHF. The DNA for the CDR3 is TGTGCCAGCTGGCAGGGGAATCAGCCCCAGCATTTT.

The V gene is TRBV6-5, the J gene TRBJ2-5; D might be TRBD1 (5 bases). CDR3 size: 14 residues. Germline values: CDR1 MNHEY, CDR2 SVGAGI. V shed 0 bases and J shed 5 bases, with 10 bases lying between them. CDR3 amino acids: CASSYSHRRETQYF. In DNA, the CDR3 is TGTGCCAGCAGTTACTCCCACAGGCGGGAGACCCAGTACTTC.

The count of this clone is one. The CDR3 sequence: CAWSVRDRANQPQHF. The CDR3, as DNA: TGTGCCTGGAGTGTCCGGGACAGAGCTAATCAGCCCCAGCATTTT. V and J are TRBV30 and TRBJ1-5; 7 bases map to TRBD1. The J segment lost 4 bases and the V segment lost 0 bases, leaving 6 bases of the junction unmatched. Germline V gene data show CDR1 as GTSNPN and CDR2 as SVGIG (reference sequence). CDR3 length equals 15 residues.

This clone was detected a few times. This chain links TRBV11-2 with TRBJ2-2; 7 nucleotides match TRBD2. The CDR3 length is 16 residues. The ends lost 3 bases at V and 6 bases at J; junction bases unmatched: 10. Germline CDR1 SGHAT, CDR2 FQNNGV. The DNA of the CDR3 is TGTGCCAGCAGCTTGGGCGGGAGTTATCGATCCGGGGAGCTGTTTTTT. Residues: CASSLGGSYRSGELFF.

This clone was counted a few times. The chain uses TRBV6-1 and TRBJ1-3; no firm D call. The CDR3 is 12 amino acids. CDR1 MNHNS and CDR2 SASEGT come from the germline V gene. Trimming shortened V by 1 base and J by 5 bases, and 3 bases separated the two germline ends. CDR3 bases: TGTGCCAGCAGTGAAGTAAGAAACACCATATATTTT. Translating it yields CASSEVRNTIYF.

This chain connects TRBV15 to TRBJ1-2; 10 bases align to TRBD1. Trimming took 5 bases from V and 3 from J; bases not matched to a gene: 9. Germline-derived CDR1 and CDR2 are LNHNV and YYDKDF (reference sequence). The CDR3 has 16 residues. The CDR3 coding sequence is TGTGCCACCAGCCGGGCGGGACAGGGGATGGACTATGGCTACACCTTC. This sequence encodes CATSRAGQGMDYGYTF.

This clone was seen a handful of times. As DNA, the CDR3 is TGTGCCAGCAGCCTCTCTCCCACAGGGGAGGACGAGCAGTACTTC. Residues: CASSLSPTGEDEQYF. The J gene is TRBJ2-7, the V gene TRBV4-2; TRBD1 is a possible D gene (7 bases). Germline lookup yields CDR1 LGHNA and CDR2 YNFKEQ. The CDR3 totals 15 residues. Trimming removed 4 bases at V and 5 bases at J, with 18 bases between.

The chain joins TRBV6-1 to TRBJ1-1; no definite D call. Germline V gene lookup returns CDR1 MNHNS and CDR2 SASEGT. This CDR3 contains 15 residues. Trimming pared 3 bases from V and 5 bases from J, leaving 16 bases between. Here the CDR3 DNA reads TGTGCCAGCAGTGAGAGAGAGGTGAGGGCTACTGAAGCTTTCTTT. This translates into CASSEREVRATEAFF.

This chain connects TRBV6-1 to TRBJ1-1, with a weak D call TRBD1 (6 bases). CDR1 is MNHNS, CDR2 SASEGT, per germline. V lost 0 bases and J 0 bases, leaving 17 bases between the germline ends. The CDR3 has 18 residues. In nucleotides, the CDR3 is TGTGCCAGCAGTGAAGCGCACTACAGGGCTGGGGTGAACACTGAAGCTTTCTTT. Translating it yields CASSEAHYRAGVNTEAFF.

The chain couples TRBV10-3 to TRBJ1-1, with D possibly TRBD1 on 5 matching bases. Germline V gene data show CDR1 as ENHRY and CDR2 as SYGVKD. V was shortened by 10 bases and J by 7 bases, with 16 bases between the two germline ends. The CDR3 runs 12 residues. CDR3 protein: CATHDGGSEAFF. The CDR3 DNA is TGTGCCACCCACGACGGGGGGAGTGAAGCTTTCTTT.

The genes are TRBV30 and TRBJ2-7; D might be TRBD2 (5 bases). CDR3 length: 13 residues. Trimming shortened V by 2 bases and J by 5 bases, and 13 bases separated the two germline ends. The germline CDR1 and CDR2 sequences are GTSNPN and SVGIG (reference sequence). Here the CDR3 DNA reads TGTGCCTGGAGTCGGTGGGAGTACGACGAGCAGTACTTC. Translation: CAWSRWEYDEQYF.

The V and J genes are TRBV27 and TRBJ1-2; D is undetermined. CDR3 length: 13 amino acids. CDR1 is MNHEY, CDR2 SMNVEV, per germline (reference sequence). V dropped 5 bases and J dropped 7 bases, with 14 bases sitting between them. In DNA form, the CDR3 reads TGTGCCAGCAGTCAGGCCCCCAAGGGTGGCTACACCTTC. Protein product: CASSQAPKGGYTF.

The chain couples TRBV6-1 to TRBJ2-4, with 9 bases fitting TRBD1. The germline V gene has CDR1 MNHNS and CDR2 SASEGT. The CDR3 is made up of 15 amino acids. V dropped 8 bases and J dropped 0; count of bases not matched to a gene: 5. The CDR3 bases are TGTGCCAGCCTACAGGGGGCCCTAGCCAAAAACATTCAGTACTTC. Amino acid sequence: CASLQGALAKNIQYF.

The V and J genes are TRBV4-1 and TRBJ2-7; perhaps TRBD2 as D (7 bases). V shed 0 bases and J shed 2 bases, with 11 bases lying between them. CDR1 is MGHRA, CDR2 YSYEKL, per germline. The CDR3 totals 15 residues. The CDR3 bases are TGCGCCAGCAGCCAAGATAGGGGGGGACCCTACGAGCAGTACTTC. Amino acid sequence: CASSQDRGGPYEQYF.

DNA of the CDR3: TGTGCCAGCAGTGAAGGGACAGGGGGCACTGAAGCTTTCTTT. Translated: CASSEGTGGTEAFF. This chain uses TRBV6-1 with TRBJ1-1; 10 bases match TRBD1. There are 14 residues in the CDR3. V was pared by 1 base and J by 4 bases, with 0 bases of the junction left unmatched. Germline values: CDR1 MNHNS, CDR2 SASEGT.

The chain has TRBV7-2 and TRBJ1-1, with D possibly matching TRBD1 (6 bases). V was shortened by 4 bases and J by 4 bases, with 16 bases between the two germline ends. The CDR3 has 15 amino acids. Germline CDR1 and CDR2: SGHTA and FQGNSA. This CDR3 is CASSSTGGTGTEAFF. CDR3 bases: TGTGCCAGCAGCTCCACGGGGGGCACGGGCACTGAAGCTTTCTTT.

CDR3 in amino acids: CASSQGQGVYNEQFF. CDR3 nucleotides: TGTGCCAGCAGCCAGGGACAGGGGGTATACAATGAGCAGTTCTTC. This chain uses TRBV5-8 with TRBJ2-1; 11 bases line up with TRBD1. The CDR3 sequence is 15 residues long. The germline V gene encodes CDR1 SGHTS and CDR2 YDEGEE. The V segment lost 4 bases and the J segment 4 bases; nucleotides outside the gene matches: 4.

The V gene is TRBV30, the J gene TRBJ2-7; possibly TRBD1 for D (6 bases). Trimming took off 8 bases at V and 1 base at J, with 18 bases between the two ends. The CDR3 consists of 14 residues. Germline V gene lookup returns CDR1 GTSNPN and CDR2 SVGIG (reference sequence). Here the CDR3 DNA reads TGTGCCGCCAATTTCCGGGACAAGTCCTACGAGCAGTACTTC. Translated: CAANFRDKSYEQYF.

V and J are TRBV7-9 and TRBJ2-1; 9 bases are shared with TRBD2. CDR3 length: 14 residues. After removal of 5 bases from V and 7 bases from J, the junction contained 6 bases not matched to a gene. Per the germline V gene, CDR1 is SEHNR and CDR2 is FQNEAQ (reference sequence). The CDR3 DNA reads as TGTGCCAGCAGCCCAGGGACTAGCTGGAATGAGCAGTTCTTC. Its protein product is CASSPGTSWNEQFF.

The CDR3 region is CASSLMGGIDTQYF. The CDR3 region has the DNA TGTGCCAGCAGCTTAATGGGAGGGATAGATACGCAGTATTTT. The rearrangement links TRBV7-2 to TRBJ2-3; 7 bases are shared with TRBD2. V gave up 2 bases and J gave up 5 bases; unmatched junction bases: 4. The CDR3 extends over 14 amino acids. Germline CDR1 is SGHTA and CDR2 is FQGNSA.